The 12 T cell receptor beta chains below were found in one sample sequenced in a study of patients and donors after allogeneic stem cell transplantation. TCRdb itself ran the RT-PCR reads through MiXCR, one entry per CDR3 protein. This table has approximately 210,000 distinct CDR3 sequences, roughly two fifths appearing once. Material: blood, either unsorted or a sorted T cell fraction (not recorded which). The receptors were sampled from a human donor who was either an allogeneic HSCT recipient or a stem cell or donor lymphocyte infusion donor (not recorded which). It is not recorded whose cells these are; they may come from a transplant donor.

The chain links TRBV20-1 to TRBJ1-2; the D gene is possibly TRBD1 (6 bases). CDR1 DFQATT and CDR2 SNEGSKA come from the germline V gene (reference sequence). CDR3 length: 14 residues. Trimming removed 4 bases at V and 4 bases at J, with 16 bases between. This CDR3 reads CSANRIGTFYGYTF. The CDR3 coding sequence is TGCAGTGCTAATCGCATCGGGACATTCTATGGCTACACCTTC.

The V call is TRBV7-2, the J call TRBJ1-5; a possible D gene is TRBD1 (6 bases). The V end lost 1 base, the J end lost 1 base, and 11 bases lay between the germline ends. CDR3 size: 16 residues. Germline V CDR1 and CDR2: SGHTA, FQGNSA. CDR3 coding DNA: TGTGCCAGCAGCTTAGTAGCGGGGGCAAGCAATCAGCCCCAGCATTTT. Amino acids: CASSLVAGASNQPQHF.

The V gene is TRBV20-1, the J gene TRBJ2-2; TRBD2 matches at 11 bases. Looked up from germline, CDR1 is DFQATT and CDR2 is SNEGSKA (reference sequence). V trimming: 6 bases; J trimming: 0 bases; junction bases outside the gene matches: 6. The CDR3 consists of 16 residues. This chain's CDR3 is CSARLAGSANTGELFF. CDR3 DNA: TGCAGTGCAAGACTAGCGGGAAGCGCGAACACCGGGGAGCTGTTTTTT.

The gene calls are TRBV12-3 or TRBV12-4 and TRBJ2-2; 8 bases line up with TRBD2. The trim removed 3 bases at V and 5 bases at J, leaving 11 bases unmatched. The CDR3 sequence is 17 residues long. The CDR3 reads CASSLLGAGVGTGELFF. CDR3 bases: TGTGCCAGCAGTTTGTTAGGAGCGGGAGTCGGGACCGGGGAGCTGTTTTTT.

The J gene is TRBJ2-1, the V gene TRBV6-2 or TRBV6-3; perhaps TRBD1 as D (7 bases). Trimming left V 6 bases short and J 7 bases short, with 16 bases between. Germline V lookup: CDR1 MNHEY, CDR2 SVGEGT. The CDR3 runs 14 residues. In nucleotides, the CDR3 is TGTGCCAGCAGACCTCAGGGGGGTCGGAATGAGCAGTTCTTC. Protein: CASRPQGGRNEQFF.

This clonotype was counted a single time. The chain links TRBV28 to TRBJ1-2, with TRBD1 matching 9 bases. Germline V gene sequence: CDR1 MDHEN, CDR2 SYDVKM. V lost 3 bases, J lost 2 bases, and 7 bases stayed unmatched. The CDR3 covers 16 residues. The CDR3 DNA follows: TGTGCCAGCAGTTTTACAGGGGGCGCGGACAACTATGGCTACACCTTC. Its protein product is CASSFTGGADNYGYTF.

This sequence joins TRBV7-2 and TRBJ2-5, with 8 nucleotides matching TRBD2. CDR1 and CDR2 from the germline V gene are SGHTA and FQGNSA. V gave up 3 bases and J gave up 4 bases; unmatched junction bases: 7. The CDR3 spans 15 residues. In DNA, the CDR3 is TGTGCCAGCAGCTTCCGACTAGCGAGTTTAGAGACCCAGTACTTC. It translates to CASSFRLASLETQYF.

The chain is built from TRBV27 and TRBJ2-5, with 7 bases aligning to TRBD2. Germline assignment: CDR1 MNHEY and CDR2 SMNVEV (reference sequence). There are 15 residues in the CDR3. Trimming took 6 bases from V and 1 from J; bases not matched to a gene: 8. CDR3 sequence reads: CASRPGRPGQETQYF. The CDR3, as DNA: TGTGCCAGCAGGCCCGGGAGGCCGGGCCAAGAGACCCAGTACTTC.

The V call is TRBV4-3, the J call TRBJ2-2; D assignment may be TRBD1 or TRBD2 (5 bases each). Germline V gene data show CDR1 as LGHNA and CDR2 as YSLEER. V shed 0 bases and J shed 0 bases, with 8 bases lying between them. The CDR3 is 16 amino acids. This CDR3 is CASSQDWGSNTGELFF. CDR3 nucleotide sequence: TGCGCCAGCAGCCAAGATTGGGGGTCGAACACCGGGGAGCTGTTTTTT.

This clonotype was seen a few times. This chain joins TRBV7-9 and TRBJ1-2, with D unresolved. V was cut by 3 bases and J by 8 bases, with 13 bases left in between. CDR1 is SEHNR, CDR2 FQNEAQ, per germline (reference sequence). The CDR3 has 13 residues. CDR3 in DNA: TGTGCCAGCAGCTTTGCCAGTCTCTACGGCTACACCTTC. Translated, it gives CASSFASLYGYTF.

This clonotype came up a few times. The rearrangement uses TRBV7-2 and TRBJ1-1; TRBD1 matches 8 bases. The CDR3 is 15 residues long. Germline CDR1 is SGHTA and CDR2 is FQGNSA. J lost 5 bases, V lost 4 bases, and 9 bases had no gene match. This CDR3 reads CASSSIGQGGTEAFF. CDR3 DNA sequence: TGTGCCAGCAGCTCGATCGGACAGGGAGGAACTGAAGCTTTCTTT.

This chain connects TRBV2 to TRBJ2-7, with 9 positions matching TRBD2. J lost 6 bases, V lost 2 bases, and 8 bases had no gene match. In germline, CDR1 is SNHLY, CDR2 FYNNEI. The CDR3 contains 15 residues. The CDR3 DNA follows: TGTGCCAGCAGTGAATCGGGCGGGAGGGTTACCGAGCAGTACTTC. Residues: CASSESGGRVTEQYF. Full variable domain (remainder filled in from reference TRBV2 and TRBJ2-7): EPEVTQTPSHQVTQMGQEVILRCVPISNHLYFYWYRQILGQKVEFLVSFYNNEISEKSEIFDDQFSVERPDGSNFTLKIRSTKLEDSAMYFCASSESGGRVTEQYFGPGTRLTVT.